One sample yielded the 27 T cell receptor beta chains listed below, sequenced in a study of radiotherapy plus CTLA-4 blockade in lung cancer. Profiled with immunoSEQ multiplex PCR; TCRdb holds only in-frame clones, not every one. Altogether 40,000 to 45,000 clones are present, roughly 75% being singletons, with the ten largest covering around a tenth. Sequencing used peripheral blood, obtained from a patient treated with radiotherapy plus ipilimumab. These receptors came from a human donor with non-small cell lung cancer who had stable disease on radiotherapy plus ipilimumab.

With respect to this clone: A read error may account for a junction end that differs from germline. V usage is TRBV9 and J usage is TRBJ1-5, with TRBD1 as a possible D gene (6 bases). The V gene's germline CDR1 is SGDLS and CDR2 YYNGEE. This CDR3 comprises 15 residues. CDR3 sequence: CASSAQGSSSQPQHF. Here the CDR3 DNA reads TGTGCCAGCAGCGCCCAGGGGTCGAGCAGTCAGCCCCAGCATTTT.

The gene calls are TRBV10-2 and TRBJ2-5; TRBD2 agrees at 7 bases. Germline V gives CDR1 WSHSY, CDR2 SAAADI. The CDR3 length is 15 residues. Trimming cost V 3 bases and J 2 bases; bases outside gene matches: 6. CDR3 amino acids: CASSDAGVLQETQYF. DNA of the CDR3: TGCGCCAGCAGTGATGCGGGGGTACTGCAAGAGACCCAGTACTTC.

The chain recombines TRBV5-8 with TRBJ1-5; D is unresolved. CDR3 length: 11 residues. CDR1 is SGHTS, CDR2 YDEGEE, per germline. The V and J ends lost 3 bases and 9 bases respectively, with 7 bases between them. The chain's CDR3 is CASSSAGPQHF. The CDR3 bases are TGTGCCAGCAGCTCAGCAGGGCCCCAGCATTTT.

This clone was detected a few times. V usage is TRBV6-6 and J usage is TRBJ1-5; D might be TRBD1 (5 bases). Trimming took off 10 bases at V and 3 bases at J, with 10 bases between the two ends. The CDR3 is 12 amino acids. Germline loops: CDR1 MNHNY, CDR2 SVGAGI (reference sequence). The CDR3 region is CATQGPNQPQHF. The CDR3 DNA sequence: TGTGCCACTCAGGGTCCCAATCAGCCCCAGCATTTT.

This clone was observed a handful of times. V and J are TRBV28 and TRBJ1-5, with D unclear. Trimming left V 7 bases short and J 6 bases short, with 16 bases between. CDR3 length: 14 residues. CDR1 is MDHEN, CDR2 SYDVKM, per germline. The DNA for the CDR3 is TGTGCCAGCAAACCGGGCCCGGGATTTCAGCCCCAGCATTTT. It codes for CASKPGPGFQPQHF.

The chain is built from TRBV7-2 and TRBJ2-2; the match to TRBD1 covers 9 bases. J gave up 7 bases and V 4 bases, and 4 bases lay outside the gene matches. The V gene's germline CDR1 is SGHTA and CDR2 FQGNSA. This CDR3 comprises 14 residues. The CDR3 sequence is CASSSTGGFGELFF. The CDR3 coding sequence is TGTGCCAGCAGCTCGACAGGGGGTTTCGGGGAGCTGTTTTTT.

The table lists this clone with a count of one. The rearrangement links TRBV27 to TRBJ1-6; D is uncertain. The V gene's germline CDR1 is MNHEY and CDR2 SMNVEV (reference sequence). V gave up 5 bases and J gave up 4 bases, with 6 bases separating them. The CDR3 is 13 amino acids. CDR3 coding DNA: TGTGCCAGCAGTCAGCGGTATAATTCACCCCTCCACTTT. As protein: CASSQRYNSPLHF.

This chain connects TRBV5-1 to TRBJ2-3; the D gene is possibly TRBD1 (5 bases). The germline V and J ends were trimmed by 5 bases and 6 bases, with 13 bases remaining between them. CDR3 length: 13 residues. In germline, CDR1 is SGHRS, CDR2 YFSETQ. The CDR3 coding sequence is TGCGCCAGCAGTGATAGCAAGGGGGATACGCAGTATTTT. It specifies CASSDSKGDTQYF.

This clone was detected only a few times. This rearrangement joins TRBV15 to TRBJ1-2; the match to TRBD1 covers 8 bases. Germline CDR1 is LNHNV and CDR2 is YYDKDF (reference sequence). CDR3 length equals 15 residues. Germline trimming cut 2 bases from V and 6 bases from J; bases unmatched to any gene: 8. This CDR3 is CATSRNRQGQDGYTF. The CDR3 DNA is TGTGCCACCAGCAGAAACCGACAGGGACAGGATGGCTACACCTTC.

The chain has TRBV7-2 and TRBJ1-1; TRBD1 might be the D (5 bases). The CDR3 has 13 amino acids. The V gene lost 2 bases and the J gene lost 7 bases, with 11 bases spanning the gap. Germline CDR1 SGHTA, CDR2 FQGNSA. Written as DNA, the CDR3 is TGTGCCAGCAGCTTATCGGCAGGGCTTGAAGCTTTCTTT. It translates to CASSLSAGLEAFF.

The chain is built from TRBV27 and TRBJ2-7; D is unclear. V dropped 3 bases and J dropped 5 bases, with 14 bases sitting between them. The CDR3 spans 14 residues. The germline V gene has CDR1 MNHEY and CDR2 SMNVEV (reference sequence). The CDR3 nucleotides are TGTGCCAGCAGTTTCCTAACCAGGTCCAACGAGCAGTACTTC. Amino acid sequence: CASSFLTRSNEQYF.

This clone was detected once. The V call is TRBV29-1, the J call TRBJ1-3, with D perhaps matching TRBD1 (5 bases). The germline CDR1 and CDR2 sequences are SQVTM and ANQGSEA. This CDR3 has 13 amino acids. Trimming stripped 7 bases from V and 1 base from J, with 11 bases between. The CDR3 DNA reads as TGCAGCGCTCTCCCAGGGTCTGGAAACACCATATATTTT. This sequence encodes CSALPGSGNTIYF.

This clone came up a few times. The rearrangement uses TRBV19 and TRBJ1-1; 8 positions match TRBD1. The ends lost 2 bases at V and 1 base at J; junction bases unmatched: 9. Germline V gene data show CDR1 as LNHDA and CDR2 as SQIVND (reference sequence). The length of the CDR3 is 17 residues. The CDR3 loop reads CASSIRTGKSSNTEAFF. The CDR3 DNA reads as TGTGCCAGTAGTATAAGGACAGGGAAATCCTCGAACACTGAAGCTTTCTTT.

The rearrangement uses TRBV4-3 and TRBJ1-2; D call uncertain. V dropped 1 base and J dropped 0 bases, with 9 bases sitting between them. The CDR3 has 15 residues. Looked up from germline, CDR1 is LGHNA and CDR2 is YSLEER. CDR3 region: CASSQVDGANYGYTF. The CDR3 nucleotides read TGCGCCAGCAGCCAAGTAGACGGAGCTAACTATGGCTACACCTTC.

The chain links TRBV6-6 to TRBJ1-5, with a tentative D call TRBD1 (5 bases). V was clipped by 8 bases and J by 3 bases, with 11 bases between them. CDR1 is MNHNY and CDR2 is SVGAGI in the germline V gene (reference sequence). CDR3 length equals 13 residues. CDR3 in amino acids: CASHDSPNQPQHF. The CDR3 nucleotides are TGTGCCAGCCACGACAGCCCCAATCAGCCCCAGCATTTT.

The chain carries TRBV6-1 and TRBJ2-7; TRBD1 matches 7 bases. This CDR3 spans 15 amino acids. From germline, CDR1 is MNHNS and CDR2 SASEGT. The J segment lost 0 bases and the V segment lost 6 bases, leaving 8 bases of the junction unmatched. CDR3 DNA sequence: TGTGCCAGCAGCCTTCACAGGGGCACCTCCTACGAGCAGTACTTC. This encodes CASSLHRGTSYEQYF.

The rearrangement uses TRBV14 and TRBJ2-7; D is perhaps TRBD2 (5 bases). The CDR3 has 15 residues. The germline gives CDR1 SGHDN, CDR2 FVKESK. Trimming left V 1 base short and J 1 base short, with 11 bases between. CDR3 sequence (DNA): TGTGCCAGCAGCCAAGTTAGCGCGGCATCCTACGAGCAGTACTTC. Its translation is CASSQVSAASYEQYF.

The rearrangement uses TRBV7-3 and TRBJ2-5, with 7 bases identical to TRBD1. The CDR3 runs to 14 residues. Germline CDR1 is SGHTA and CDR2 is FQGTGA. J lost 5 bases, V lost 5 bases, and 8 bases had no gene match. The CDR3 DNA reads as TGTGCCAGCAGCCCCCGACAGGGTTGGGAGACCCAGTACTTC. This sequence encodes CASSPRQGWETQYF. Combining the CDR3 with reference TRBV7-3 and TRBJ2-5 gives the whole variable domain GAGVSQTPSNKVTEKGKYVELRCDPISGHTALYWYRQSLGQGPEFLIYFQGTGAADDSGLPNDRFFAVRPEGSVSTLKIQRTERGDSAVYLCASSPRQGWETQYFGPGTRLLVL.

This clone was seen once. The gene calls are TRBV18 and TRBJ1-5, with D perhaps matching TRBD1 (5 bases). Trimming pared 3 bases from V and 4 bases from J, leaving 10 bases between. Germline lookup yields CDR1 KGHSH and CDR2 LQKENI. CDR3 size: 14 residues. As DNA, the CDR3 is TGTGCCAGCTCACCGACTGACAGTAATCAGCCCCAGCATTTT. This translates into CASSPTDSNQPQHF.

The chain recombines TRBV2 with TRBJ2-1, with 11 positions matching TRBD2. V shed 4 bases and J 7 bases; nucleotides not matched to a gene: 9. Germline V lookup: CDR1 SNHLY, CDR2 FYNNEI. The CDR3 length is 16 residues. CDR3 protein: CASSVFTSGGHNEQFF. For the CDR3, the DNA is TGTGCCAGCAGTGTTTTTACTAGCGGGGGCCATAATGAGCAGTTCTTC.

The rearrangement joins TRBV6-4 to TRBJ1-1, with 11 nucleotides matching TRBD1. With 4 bases clipped from V and 4 bases from J, the junction kept 5 bases outside the gene matches. This CDR3 comprises 15 residues. The germline gives CDR1 MRHNA, CDR2 SNTAGT. The DNA for the CDR3 is TGTGCCAGCAGTGCCACCGGGACAGGGGGCACTGAAGCTTTCTTT. Translating it yields CASSATGTGGTEAFF.

The chain couples TRBV11-2 to TRBJ2-1, with a weak D call TRBD1 (6 bases). The germline V gene encodes CDR1 SGHAT and CDR2 FQNNGV. Trimming removed 5 bases from V and 8 bases from J, with 13 bases in between. The CDR3 is made up of 13 amino acids. The CDR3 reads CASSPPYRDEQFF. As DNA, the CDR3 is TGTGCCAGCAGCCCCCCCTACAGGGATGAGCAGTTCTTC.

The chain carries TRBV7-9 and TRBJ1-5, with a possible D match to TRBD1 (5 bases). CDR1 is SEHNR and CDR2 is FQNEAQ in the germline V gene (reference sequence). The germline V and J ends were trimmed by 8 bases and 7 bases, with 18 bases remaining between them. The CDR3 covers 14 residues. For the CDR3, the DNA is TGTGCCAGCTCTCGGGAGGGGTCCGGACAGCCCCAGCATTTT. Translated, it gives CASSREGSGQPQHF.

On this clone itself: Other nucleotide sequences in the sample specify the same CDR3. CDR3 DNA sequence: TGTGCCAGCAGTAGGACTGTTGATCAGCCCCAGCATTTT. Translation: CASSRTVDQPQHF. The rearrangement joins TRBV2 to TRBJ1-5; D remains unclear. V lost 5 bases, J lost 5 bases, and 10 bases lay in between. Germline values: CDR1 SNHLY, CDR2 FYNNEI. This CDR3 has 13 residues.

The J gene is TRBJ2-7, the V gene TRBV10-3, with D tentatively TRBD2 (6 bases). The CDR3 covers 12 residues. V lost 11 bases, J lost 2 bases, and 13 bases lay in between. In germline, CDR1 is ENHRY, CDR2 SYGVKD. The CDR3 DNA reads TGTGCCTGTGGAGGGGATCCCTACGAGCAGTACTTC. It encodes CACGGDPYEQYF.

The V call is TRBV15, the J call TRBJ1-2; 7 positions match TRBD1. V was pared by 2 bases and J by 4 bases, with 4 bases of the junction left unmatched. This CDR3 region has 14 residues. Germline values: CDR1 LNHNV, CDR2 YYDKDF (reference sequence). CDR3 nucleotides: TGTGCCACCAGCAGATCGGGACAGACCTATGGCTACACCTTC. This gives the protein CATSRSGQTYGYTF.

This clone has a handful of counts. The V gene is TRBV29-1, the J gene TRBJ2-7; a possible D gene is TRBD1 (6 bases). The germline gives CDR1 SQVTM, CDR2 ANQGSEA. The V end lost 2 bases, the J end lost 4 bases, and 15 bases lay between the germline ends. This CDR3 comprises 14 residues. The CDR3 DNA reads TGCAGCGTTGAATTTTTGGACAGACGATACGAGCAGTACTTC. Translation gives CSVEFLDRRYEQYF.